This is a list of T cell receptor beta chains from one sample in a study of blood T cell repertoires in COVID-19. The method was immunoSEQ multiplex PCR; TCRdb's version includes in-frame clones alone and lacks a portion of them. The data contain around 250,000 clones, under 85% of them singletons. The sample comprised peripheral blood. These receptor sequences come from a man aged 25-45 years who had recovered from COVID-19. Both conserved end residues are part of each CDR3. The D gene is left open where the match is weak. The size of a clone is reported for some rows only, either as once, few or many, or as a class for expanded clones.

clone_size d_call j_call v_call cdr3_aa cdr3_nt
- - TRBJ1-1 TRBV7-3 CASSLTGGGRADTEAFF TGTGCCAGCAGCTTAACTGGGGGAGGGAGGGCGGACACTGAAGCTTTCTTT
- - TRBJ2-5 TRBV6-6 CASSTQETQYF TGTGCCAGCAGTACACAAGAGACCCAGTACTTC
- TRBD1 TRBJ1-1 TRBV19 CASSIGQGADEAFF TGTGCCAGTAGTATCGGACAGGGGGCAGATGAAGCTTTCTTT
- TRBD2 TRBJ2-5 TRBV9 CASSGTSGGAKTQYF TGTGCCAGCAGCGGGACTAGCGGGGGGGCGAAGACCCAGTACTTC
- TRBD1 TRBJ2-6 TRBV28 CASAETGGFSGANVLTF TGTGCCAGCGCCGAGACAGGGGGTTTCTCTGGGGCCAACGTCCTGACTTTC
- - TRBJ2-7 TRBV12-3/TRBV12-4 CASSPGTYEQYF TGTGCCAGCAGCCCCGGGACCTACGAGCAGTACTTC
- - TRBJ2-3 TRBV9 CASSVQGRTDTQYF TGTGCCAGCAGCGTTCAGGGCCGCACAGATACGCAGTATTTT
few TRBD1 TRBJ1-2 TRBV5-1 CASSGTGTGDGYTF TGCGCCAGCAGCGGGACCGGGACAGGGGATGGCTACACCTTC
few TRBD1 TRBJ2-7 TRBV6-5 CASGGQGAREQYF TGTGCCAGCGGGGGACAGGGGGCGCGAGAGCAGTACTTC
- - TRBJ2-2 TRBV10-1 CASSVSRPGELFF TGCGCCAGCAGCGTATCTCGTCCCGGGGAGCTGTTTTTT
- - TRBJ1-2 TRBV7-9 CASSFWPGQRYGYTF TGTGCCAGCAGCTTTTGGCCCGGACAGCGTTATGGCTACACCTTC
- TRBD1 TRBJ1-2 TRBV27 CASSLKGQGVWNYGYTF TGTGCCAGCAGTTTAAAGGGACAGGGAGTCTGGAACTATGGCTACACCTTC
- TRBD2 TRBJ2-5 TRBV6-6 CASTRGGGETQYF TGTGCCAGCACCCGGGGGGGCGGAGAGACCCAGTACTTC
- TRBD2 TRBJ2-3 TRBV5-4 CASSLEGLGPDTQYF TGTGCCAGCAGCTTGGAGGGACTAGGCCCAGATACGCAGTATTTT
- TRBD1 TRBJ1-5 TRBV27 CASSLFGTVNQPQHF TGTGCCAGCAGTTTATTTGGGACAGTGAATCAGCCCCAGCATTTT